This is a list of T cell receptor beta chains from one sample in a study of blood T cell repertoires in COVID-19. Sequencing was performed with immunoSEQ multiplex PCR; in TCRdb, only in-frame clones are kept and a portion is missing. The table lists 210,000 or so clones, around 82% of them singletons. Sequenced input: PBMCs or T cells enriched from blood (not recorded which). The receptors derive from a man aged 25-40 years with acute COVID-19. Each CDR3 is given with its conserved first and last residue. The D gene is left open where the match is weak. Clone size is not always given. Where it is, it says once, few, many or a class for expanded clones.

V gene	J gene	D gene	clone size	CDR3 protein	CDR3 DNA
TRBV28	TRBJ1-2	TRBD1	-	CASSLAGGGYGYTF	TGTGCCAGCAGCCTTGCAGGGGGCGGCTATGGCTACACCTTC
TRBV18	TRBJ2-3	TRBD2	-	CASSTGTSGGADTQYF	TGTGCCAGCTCCACCGGGACTAGCGGGGGCGCAGATACGCAGTATTTT
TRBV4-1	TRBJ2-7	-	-	CASSQDQPGEQYF	TGCGCCAGCAGCCAAGATCAACCGGGCGAGCAGTACTTC
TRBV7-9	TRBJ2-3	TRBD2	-	CASSRGLADNTDTQYF	TGTGCCAGCAGCCGGGGACTAGCGGATAACACAGATACGCAGTATTTT
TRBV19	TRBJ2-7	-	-	CASSLLWDIGPSSYEQYF	TGTGCCAGTAGTCTTCTATGGGACATCGGTCCGAGCTCCTACGAGCAGTACTTC
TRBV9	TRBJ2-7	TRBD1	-	CASSPRDSYEQYF	TGTGCCAGCAGCCCCAGGGACAGCTACGAGCAGTACTTC
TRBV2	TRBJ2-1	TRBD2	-	CASSEVAGGRNEQFF	TGTGCCAGCAGTGAAGTTGCGGGGGGGCGGAATGAGCAGTTCTTC
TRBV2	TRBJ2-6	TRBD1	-	CASSIDRDRAQAGANVLTF	TGTGCCAGCAGTATCGACCGGGACAGGGCACAAGCTGGGGCCAACGTCCTGACTTTC
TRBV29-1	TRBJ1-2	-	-	CSVEQRTANYGYTF	TGCAGCGTTGAACAGCGGACAGCAAACTATGGCTACACCTTC
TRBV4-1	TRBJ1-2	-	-	CASSQDRTDYGYTF	TGCGCCAGCAGCCAAGACAGGACAGACTATGGCTACACCTTC
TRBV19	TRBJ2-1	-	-	CASSMTGVSYNEQFF	TGTGCCAGTAGTATGACCGGGGTCTCCTACAATGAGCAGTTCTTC
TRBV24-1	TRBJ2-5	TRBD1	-	CATSDPLGTGKETQYF	TGTGCCACCAGTGATCCCCTTGGGACAGGGAAGGAGACCCAGTACTTC
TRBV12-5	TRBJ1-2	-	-	CASGSVSGVEGYTF	TGTGCTAGTGGTTCGGTCTCAGGGGTGGAGGGCTACACCTTC
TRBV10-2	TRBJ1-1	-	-	CASSDSADWSFSNTEAFF	TGCGCCAGCAGTGACTCTGCGGACTGGTCGTTTAGCAACACTGAAGCTTTCTTT
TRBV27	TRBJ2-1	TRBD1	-	CASRRQGASDEQFF	TGTGCCAGCAGGCGGCAGGGGGCGTCGGATGAGCAGTTCTTC
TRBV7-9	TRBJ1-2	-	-	CASSLGGPNYGYTF	TGTGCCAGCAGCTTAGGCGGCCCTAACTATGGCTACACCTTC
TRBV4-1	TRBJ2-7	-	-	CASSQDEVIRSSYEQYF	TGCGCCAGCAGCCAAGATGAGGTGATTAGGAGCTCCTACGAGCAGTACTTC
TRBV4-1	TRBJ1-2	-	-	CASSQEPTSGYGYTF	TGCGCCAGCAGCCAAGAGCCGACCTCGGGCTATGGCTACACCTTC
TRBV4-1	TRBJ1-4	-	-	CASSSEREGEKLFF	TGCGCCAGCAGCTCCGAGAGGGAGGGTGAAAAACTGTTTTTT
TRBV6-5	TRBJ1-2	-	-	CASSMTEFTHYGYTF	TGTGCCAGCAGCATGACAGAGTTCACTCACTATGGCTACACCTTC
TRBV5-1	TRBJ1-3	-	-	CASSSDTRDSGNTIYF	TGCGCCAGCAGCTCAGACACCAGAGACTCTGGAAACACCATATATTTT
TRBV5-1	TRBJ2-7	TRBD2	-	CASSSGLAGSAEQYF	TGCGCCAGCAGCTCAGGACTAGCGGGGTCGGCCGAGCAGTACTTC
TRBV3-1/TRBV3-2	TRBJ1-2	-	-	CASSQVRTYGYTF	TGTGCCAGCAGCCAAGTAAGGACTTATGGCTACACCTTC
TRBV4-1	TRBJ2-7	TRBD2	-	CASSPAGTRSYEQYF	TGCGCCAGCAGCCCAGCCGGGACTAGATCCTACGAGCAGTACTTC
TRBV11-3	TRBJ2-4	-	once	CASSLAGHIQYF	TGTGCCAGCAGCTTAGCAGGGCACATTCAGTACTTC
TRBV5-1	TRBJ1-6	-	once	CASRQGHDSPLHF	TGCGCCAGCAGGCAGGGGCACGATTCACCCCTCCACTTT
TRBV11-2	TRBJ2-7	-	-	CASSLGGHRTYEQYF	TGTGCCAGCAGCTTAGGGGGTCACAGGACCTACGAGCAGTACTTC